Following are 5 T cell receptor beta chains from one sample sequenced in a study of blood T cell repertoires in COVID-19 (dated by TCRdb to 2020 to 2022). Library method: the immunoSEQ multiplex PCR assay. Held by TCRdb, this immuneACCESS table contains in-frame sequences only and omits some clones. Under half of the omission traces to an unresolved V gene where checked; the cause of the rest is unknown. Counted in this sample were 350,000 to 500,000 clones; roughly 90% of them appeared once. 0.8% to 0.85% of the sample goes to the ten largest clones. The sample comprised peripheral blood. The receptors were gathered from a man aged 18 to 30 with COVID-19, enrolled during active disease.

The CDR3 bases are TGTGCCAGCTCATTTACTAGCGGAGGTAACACCGGGGAGCTGTTTTTT. This translates into CASSFTSGGNTGELFF. V and J are TRBV18 and TRBJ2-2; 8 nucleotides align to TRBD2. This CDR3 is 16 amino acids long. Per germline, CDR1 KGHSH and CDR2 LQKENI. The V segment lost 5 bases and the J segment 2 bases; nucleotides outside the gene matches: 7.

This clone has just one count. The chain couples TRBV21-1 to TRBJ1-2; the table's D gene call, TRBD1, was not cross checked with the DNA. TRBV21-1 is termed a pseudogene. There are 18 residues in the CDR3. Here the CDR3 reads CASSYKRRQSPANYGYTF. In DNA form, the CDR3 reads TGTGCCAGCAGCTACAAACGTCGACAGTCCCCGGCGAACTATGGCTACACCTTC.

V and J are TRBV18 and TRBJ1-2; a weak D match, TRBD1 (6 bases). Per the germline V gene, CDR1 is KGHSH and CDR2 is LQKENI. CDR3 length equals 14 residues. Trimming took off 8 bases at V and 2 bases at J, with 15 bases between the two ends. The CDR3 loop is CASATAGTNYGYTF. The CDR3 bases are TGTGCCAGCGCGACAGCCGGGACAAACTATGGCTACACCTTC.

This clone appeared once. The J gene is TRBJ1-6, the V gene TRBV9; a weak D match, TRBD1 (6 bases). There are 13 residues in the CDR3. Germline CDR1 and CDR2: SGDLS and YYNGEE. The germline V and J ends were trimmed by 0 bases and 10 bases, with 8 bases remaining between them. The CDR3 protein is CASSVGTASPLHF. The CDR3, as DNA: TGTGCCAGCAGCGTAGGGACAGCCTCACCCCTCCACTTT.

This chain links TRBV3-1 (or the pseudogene TRBV3-2) with TRBJ2-1; D is ambiguous. Per the germline V gene, CDR1 is LGHDT and CDR2 is YNNKEL (reference sequence). This CDR3 is built from 15 residues. Between the trimmed V and J ends, which lost 1 base and 5 bases, there was a span of 12 bases. In nucleotides, the CDR3 is TGTGCCAGCAGCCAAGGGGCAGTTAACCACAATGAGCAGTTCTTC. This gives the protein CASSQGAVNHNEQFF.